This paragraph covers one TCR beta chain sequence. The data are from a study of OX40 agonist ivuxolimab in advanced cancers. Profiled with immunoSEQ multiplex PCR; TCRdb holds only in-frame clones, not every one. The repertoire holds under 80,000 clones, with about 85% as singletons. Looked up from germline, CDR1 is SSHAT and CDR2 is FNYEAQ (reference sequence). Trimming cost V 5 bases and J 5 bases, with 19 bases left between them. The CDR3 is 15 amino acids. Patients with a history of autoimmune disease or on systemic immunosuppression were excluded. The TCR comes from an adult with an advanced solid tumor such as melanoma, head and neck, liver or kidney cancer. This specimen was CD4+ or CD8+ T cells sorted from blood, taken in a trial of the OX40 agonist ivuxolimab. The chain has TRBV7-7 and TRBJ2-7; possibly TRBD1 or TRBD2 for D (7 bases each). This CDR3 is CASSPSQGGPNEQYF. The CDR3 DNA reads TGTGCCAGCAGCCCGTCGCAGGGGGGGCCCAACGAGCAGTACTTC.